One TCR beta chain is described in this entry. The antigen remains undetermined. The data originate from a study of cytomegalovirus exposure and HLA in healthy donors. Study-level background: Caucasian-associated ancestry cluster membership applied to approximately 84% of about 370 genotyped donors. Findings and caveats of the study: Later analysis demonstrated an association between a missense DCLRE1C variant and TCR beta V- and J-gene trimming. An ancestry cluster, one associated with Asian ancestry, reportedly showed fewer N-insertions than the approximately 670-donor mean in a later analysis. Several of the most significant clusters appeared, in a later analysis, to be linked to common viral pathogens.

Researchers ran the PCR with 60 Vbeta and 13 Jbeta primers. Sequencing was performed with immunoSEQ multiplex PCR; in TCRdb, only in-frame clones are kept and a portion is missing. The sample lists more than 150,000 clones, 80% occurring once. The V gene's germline CDR1 is MNHNS and CDR2 SASEGT. CDR3 length equals 14 residues. The source is a woman aged 25 to 39 in good health and CMV-seronegative. Input material: PBMCs. This sequence joins TRBV6-1 and TRBJ2-5; no reliable D call. The end of the DNA fits TRBJ2-7 better, so the J call may be wrong. CDR3 loop: CASRNVGLVHEQYF. The CDR3 nucleotides read TGTGCCAGCAGGAATGTTGGGCTCGTCCACGAGCAGTACTTC.